This entry lists 5 T cell receptor beta chains sequenced from one sample in a study of cytomegalovirus exposure and HLA in healthy donors. PCR employed 60 Vbeta and 13 Jbeta primers. The assay was immunoSEQ multiplex PCR, and TCRdb's table has in-frame clones only and misses some. The sample yields fewer than 150,000 clones, 70% to 80% seen once. The sequenced sample consisted of PBMCs. These receptors all come from a middle-aged man in good health and CMV-seropositive.

The chain is built from TRBV5-1 and TRBJ2-1, with D perhaps TRBD1 (5 bases). V was cut by 1 base and J by 8 bases, with 13 bases left in between. This CDR3 spans 14 amino acids. Germline V gene sequence: CDR1 SGHRS, CDR2 YFSETQ. CDR3 protein: CASSLRGIGDEQFF. CDR3 in DNA: TGCGCCAGCAGCTTGAGGGGCATTGGGGATGAGCAGTTCTTC.

The chain carries TRBV20-1 and TRBJ1-4; D is unresolved. Germline lookup yields CDR1 DFQATT and CDR2 SNEGSKA (reference sequence). V was shortened by 4 bases and J by 9 bases, with 6 bases between the two germline ends. This CDR3 has 10 residues. The CDR3 DNA sequence: TGCAGTGCTATCGGTAAAAAACTGTTTTTT. This gives the protein CSAIGKKLFF.

J is TRBJ2-5 and V is TRBV29-1; 7 nucleotides agree with TRBD1. Germline CDR1 and CDR2: SQVTM and ANQGSEA. V trimming: 0 bases; J trimming: 7 bases; junction bases outside the gene matches: 11. There are 15 residues in the CDR3. CDR3 nucleotides: TGCAGCGTTGAAGATCTAGCAGGGGGTATTTGGACCCAGTACTTC. This codes for CSVEDLAGGIWTQYF.

V gene TRBV11-2 combines with J gene TRBJ2-3; no definite D call. CDR1 is SGHAT and CDR2 is FQNNGV in the germline V gene. Trimming removed 0 bases from V and 0 bases from J, with 4 bases in between. The CDR3 loop spans 14 amino acids. The CDR3: CASSLESSTDTQYF. DNA for the CDR3: TGTGCCAGCAGCTTAGAATCGAGCACAGATACGCAGTATTTT.

The V and J genes are TRBV6-4 and TRBJ2-3, with D perhaps matching TRBD2 (5 bases). V lost 1 base and J lost 8, with 16 bases in between. The CDR3 is 15 residues long. Germline V gene sequence: CDR1 MRHNA, CDR2 SNTAGT. The CDR3 loop reads CASSDFGLAGGTQYF. The CDR3 DNA sequence: TGTGCCAGCAGTGACTTCGGCCTAGCCGGCGGTACGCAGTATTTT.